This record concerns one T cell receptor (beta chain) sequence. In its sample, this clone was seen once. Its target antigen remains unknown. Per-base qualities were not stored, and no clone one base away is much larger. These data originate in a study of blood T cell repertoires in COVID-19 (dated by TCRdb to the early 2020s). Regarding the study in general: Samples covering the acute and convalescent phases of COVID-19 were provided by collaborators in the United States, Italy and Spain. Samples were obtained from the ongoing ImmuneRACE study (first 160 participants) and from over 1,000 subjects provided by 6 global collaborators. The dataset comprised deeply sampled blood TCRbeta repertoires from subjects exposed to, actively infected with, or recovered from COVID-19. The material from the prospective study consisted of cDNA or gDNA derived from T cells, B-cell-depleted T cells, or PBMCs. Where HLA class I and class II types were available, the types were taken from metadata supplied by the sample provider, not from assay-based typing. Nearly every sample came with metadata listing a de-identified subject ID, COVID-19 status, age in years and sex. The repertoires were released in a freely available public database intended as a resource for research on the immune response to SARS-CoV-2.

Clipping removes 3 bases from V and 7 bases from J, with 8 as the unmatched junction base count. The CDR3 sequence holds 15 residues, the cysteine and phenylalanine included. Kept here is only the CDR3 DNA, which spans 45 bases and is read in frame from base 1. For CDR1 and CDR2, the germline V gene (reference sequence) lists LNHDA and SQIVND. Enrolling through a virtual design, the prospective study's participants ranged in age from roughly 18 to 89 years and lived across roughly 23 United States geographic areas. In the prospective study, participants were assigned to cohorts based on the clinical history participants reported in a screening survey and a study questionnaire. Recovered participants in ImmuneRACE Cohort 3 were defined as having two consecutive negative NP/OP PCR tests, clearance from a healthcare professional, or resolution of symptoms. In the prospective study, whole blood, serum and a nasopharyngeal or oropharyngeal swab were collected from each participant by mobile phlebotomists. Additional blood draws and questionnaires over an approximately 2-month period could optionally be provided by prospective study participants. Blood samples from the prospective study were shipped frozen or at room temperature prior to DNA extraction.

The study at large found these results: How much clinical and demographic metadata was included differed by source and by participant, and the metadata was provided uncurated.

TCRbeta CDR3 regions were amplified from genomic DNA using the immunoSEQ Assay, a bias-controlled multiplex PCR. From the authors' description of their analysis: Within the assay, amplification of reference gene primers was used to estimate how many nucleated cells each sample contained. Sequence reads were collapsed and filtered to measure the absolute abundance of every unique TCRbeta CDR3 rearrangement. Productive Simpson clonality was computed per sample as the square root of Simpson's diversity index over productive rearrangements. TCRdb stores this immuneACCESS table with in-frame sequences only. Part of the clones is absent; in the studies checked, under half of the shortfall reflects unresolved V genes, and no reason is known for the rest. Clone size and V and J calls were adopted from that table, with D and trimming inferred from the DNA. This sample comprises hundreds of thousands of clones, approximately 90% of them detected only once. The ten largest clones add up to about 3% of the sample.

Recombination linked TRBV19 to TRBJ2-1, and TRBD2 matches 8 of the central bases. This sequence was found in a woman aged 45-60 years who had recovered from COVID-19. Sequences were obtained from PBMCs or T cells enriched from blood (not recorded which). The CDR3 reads CASSIWAGGGNEQFF. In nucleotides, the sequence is TGTGCCAGTAGTATTTGGGCGGGAGGTGGTAATGAGCAGTTCTTC.